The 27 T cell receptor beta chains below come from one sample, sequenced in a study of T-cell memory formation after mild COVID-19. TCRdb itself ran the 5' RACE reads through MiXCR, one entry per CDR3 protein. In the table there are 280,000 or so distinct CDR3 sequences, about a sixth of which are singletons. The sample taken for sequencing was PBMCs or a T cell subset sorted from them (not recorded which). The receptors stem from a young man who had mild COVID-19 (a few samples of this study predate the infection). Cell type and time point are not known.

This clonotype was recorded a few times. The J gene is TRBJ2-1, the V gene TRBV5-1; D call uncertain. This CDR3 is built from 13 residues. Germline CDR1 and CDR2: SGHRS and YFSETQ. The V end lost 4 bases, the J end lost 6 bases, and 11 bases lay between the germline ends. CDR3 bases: TGCGCCAGCAGCCAGGATCGCCTCAATGAGCAGTTCTTC. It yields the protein CASSQDRLNEQFF.

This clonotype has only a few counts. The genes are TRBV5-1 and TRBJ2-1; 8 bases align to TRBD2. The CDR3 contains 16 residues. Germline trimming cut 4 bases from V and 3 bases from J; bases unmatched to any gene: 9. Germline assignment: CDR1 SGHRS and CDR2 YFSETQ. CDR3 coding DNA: TGCGCCAGCAGCATGTGGGCGGGGGGAAACTACAATGAGCAGTTCTTC. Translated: CASSMWAGGNYNEQFF.

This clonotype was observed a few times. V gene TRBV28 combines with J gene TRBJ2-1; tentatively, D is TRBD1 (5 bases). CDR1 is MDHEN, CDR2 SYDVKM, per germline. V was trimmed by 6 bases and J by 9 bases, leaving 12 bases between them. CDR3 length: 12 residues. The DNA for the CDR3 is TGTGCCAGCAGGGGCAGGGTCCCTGAGCAGTTCTTC. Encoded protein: CASRGRVPEQFF.

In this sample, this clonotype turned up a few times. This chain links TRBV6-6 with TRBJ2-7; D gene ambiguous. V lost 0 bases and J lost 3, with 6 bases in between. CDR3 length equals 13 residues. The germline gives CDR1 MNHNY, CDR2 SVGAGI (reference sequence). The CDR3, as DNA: TGTGCCAGCAGTTACTCCGGCCTCTACGAGCAGTACGTC. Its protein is CASSYSGLYEQYV.

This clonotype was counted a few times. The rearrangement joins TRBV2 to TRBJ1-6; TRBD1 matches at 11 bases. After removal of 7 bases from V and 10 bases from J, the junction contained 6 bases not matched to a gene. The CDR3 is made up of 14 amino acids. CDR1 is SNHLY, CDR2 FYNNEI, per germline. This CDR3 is CASTRGQGASPLHF. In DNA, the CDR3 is TGTGCCAGCACAAGAGGACAGGGGGCATCACCCCTCCACTTT.

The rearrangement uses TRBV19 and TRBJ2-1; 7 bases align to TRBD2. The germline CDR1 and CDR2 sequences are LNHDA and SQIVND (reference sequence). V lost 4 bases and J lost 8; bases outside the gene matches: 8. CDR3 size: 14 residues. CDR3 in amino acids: CASSSRTRDDEQFF. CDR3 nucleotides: TGTGCCAGTAGTAGTCGGACTAGAGACGATGAGCAGTTCTTC.

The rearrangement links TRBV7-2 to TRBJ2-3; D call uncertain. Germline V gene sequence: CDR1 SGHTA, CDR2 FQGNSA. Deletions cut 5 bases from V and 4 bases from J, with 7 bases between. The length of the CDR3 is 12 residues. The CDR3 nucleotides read TGTGCCAGCAGCCCCGCCGCAGATACGCAGTATTTT. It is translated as CASSPAADTQYF.

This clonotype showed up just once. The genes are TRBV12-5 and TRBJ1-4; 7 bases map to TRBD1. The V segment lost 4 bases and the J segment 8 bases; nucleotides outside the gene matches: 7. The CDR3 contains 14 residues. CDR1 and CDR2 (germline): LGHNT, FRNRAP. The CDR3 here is CASGYTGTAEKLFF. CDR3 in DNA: TGTGCTAGTGGTTATACCGGGACAGCCGAAAAACTGTTTTTT.

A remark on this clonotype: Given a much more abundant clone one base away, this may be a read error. The CDR3 reads CASSQTGELFF. DNA of the CDR3: TGTGCCAGCAGCCAGACCGGGGAGCTGTTTTTT. V usage is TRBV7-2 and J usage is TRBJ2-2; D not certain. The CDR3 loop spans 11 amino acids. V shed 5 bases and J shed 5 bases, with 3 bases lying between them. Germline loops: CDR1 SGHTA, CDR2 FQGNSA.

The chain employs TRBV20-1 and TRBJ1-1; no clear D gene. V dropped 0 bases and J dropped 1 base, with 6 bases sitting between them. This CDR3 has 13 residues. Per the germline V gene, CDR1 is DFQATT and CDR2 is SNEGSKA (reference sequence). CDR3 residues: CSARDYRNTEAFF. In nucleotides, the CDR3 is TGCAGTGCTAGAGATTACAGGAACACTGAAGCTTTCTTT.

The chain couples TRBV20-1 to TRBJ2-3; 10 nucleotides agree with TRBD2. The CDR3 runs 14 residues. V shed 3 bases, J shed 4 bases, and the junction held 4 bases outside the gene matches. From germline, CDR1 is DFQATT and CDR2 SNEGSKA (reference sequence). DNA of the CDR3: TGCAGTGCTAGGAGCGGGGGGGCCTCAGATACGCAGTATTTT. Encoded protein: CSARSGGASDTQYF.

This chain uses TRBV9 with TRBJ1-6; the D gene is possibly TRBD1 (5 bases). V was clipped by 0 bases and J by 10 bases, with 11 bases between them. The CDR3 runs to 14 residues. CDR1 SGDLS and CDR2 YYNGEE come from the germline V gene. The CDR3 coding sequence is TGTGCCAGCAGCGTAGAGGACATCCCCTCACCCCTCCACTTT. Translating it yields CASSVEDIPSPLHF.

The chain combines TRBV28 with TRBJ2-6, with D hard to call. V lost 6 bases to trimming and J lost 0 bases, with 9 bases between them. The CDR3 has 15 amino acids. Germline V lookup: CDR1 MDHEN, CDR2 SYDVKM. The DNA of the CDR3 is TGTGCCAGCAGCCGGACCCTCTCTGGGGCCAACGTCCTGACTTTC. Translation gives CASSRTLSGANVLTF.

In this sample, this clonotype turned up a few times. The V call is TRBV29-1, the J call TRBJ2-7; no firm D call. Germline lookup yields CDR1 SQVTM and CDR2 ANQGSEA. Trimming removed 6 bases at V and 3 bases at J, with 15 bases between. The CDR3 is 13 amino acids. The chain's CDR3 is CSVVGISDYEQYF. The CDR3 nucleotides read TGCAGCGTCGTAGGGATTTCGGACTACGAGCAGTACTTC.

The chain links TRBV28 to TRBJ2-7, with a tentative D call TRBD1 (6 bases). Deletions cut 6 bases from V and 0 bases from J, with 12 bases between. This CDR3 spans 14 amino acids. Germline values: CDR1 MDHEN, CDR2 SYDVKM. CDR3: CASRGRGPSYEQYV. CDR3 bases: TGTGCCAGCAGAGGCAGGGGCCCCTCCTACGAGCAGTACGTC.

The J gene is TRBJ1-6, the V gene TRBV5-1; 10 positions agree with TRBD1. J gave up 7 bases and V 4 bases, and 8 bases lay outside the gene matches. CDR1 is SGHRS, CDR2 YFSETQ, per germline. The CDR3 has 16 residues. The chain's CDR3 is CASSPLWTGGNSPLHF. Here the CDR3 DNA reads TGCGCCAGCAGCCCACTCTGGACAGGGGGAAATTCACCCCTCCACTTT.

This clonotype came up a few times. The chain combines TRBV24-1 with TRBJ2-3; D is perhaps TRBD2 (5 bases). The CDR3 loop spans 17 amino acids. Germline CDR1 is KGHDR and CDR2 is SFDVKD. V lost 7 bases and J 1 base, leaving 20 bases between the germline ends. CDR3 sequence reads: CATSEKAREKGTDTQYF. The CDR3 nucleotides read TGTGCCACCAGCGAGAAAGCGAGGGAGAAGGGCACAGATACGCAGTATTTT.

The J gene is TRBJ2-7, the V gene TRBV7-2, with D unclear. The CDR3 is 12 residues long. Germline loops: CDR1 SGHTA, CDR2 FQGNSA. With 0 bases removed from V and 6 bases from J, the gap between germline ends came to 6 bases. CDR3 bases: TGTGCCAGCAGCTTAGCAGTAGGCGAGCAGTACGTC. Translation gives CASSLAVGEQYV.

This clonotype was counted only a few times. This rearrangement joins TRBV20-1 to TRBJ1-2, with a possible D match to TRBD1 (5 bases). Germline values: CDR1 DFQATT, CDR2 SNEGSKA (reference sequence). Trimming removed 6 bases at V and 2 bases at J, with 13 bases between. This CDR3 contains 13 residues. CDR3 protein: CSAPTVGNYGYTF. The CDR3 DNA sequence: TGCAGTGCGCCGACAGTAGGAAACTATGGCTACACCTTC.

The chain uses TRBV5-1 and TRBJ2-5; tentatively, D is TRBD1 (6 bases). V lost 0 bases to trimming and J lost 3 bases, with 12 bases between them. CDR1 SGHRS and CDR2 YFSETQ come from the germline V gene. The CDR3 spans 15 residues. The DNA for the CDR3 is TGCGCCAGCAGCTTGGGGGCACAGGGAAAAGAGACCCAGTACTTC. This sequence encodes CASSLGAQGKETQYF. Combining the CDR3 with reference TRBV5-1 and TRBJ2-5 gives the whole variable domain KAGVTQTPRYLIKTRGQQVTLSCSPISGHRSVSWYQQTPGQGLQFLFEYFSETQRNKGNFPGRFSGRQFSNSRSEMNVSTLELGDSALYLCASSLGAQGKETQYFGPGTRLLVL.

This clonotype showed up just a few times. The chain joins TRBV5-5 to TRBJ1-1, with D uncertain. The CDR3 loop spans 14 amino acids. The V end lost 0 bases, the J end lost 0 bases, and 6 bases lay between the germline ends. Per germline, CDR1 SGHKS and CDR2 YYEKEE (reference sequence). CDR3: CASSLAPMNTEAFF. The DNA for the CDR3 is TGTGCCAGCAGCTTGGCCCCAATGAACACTGAAGCTTTCTTT.

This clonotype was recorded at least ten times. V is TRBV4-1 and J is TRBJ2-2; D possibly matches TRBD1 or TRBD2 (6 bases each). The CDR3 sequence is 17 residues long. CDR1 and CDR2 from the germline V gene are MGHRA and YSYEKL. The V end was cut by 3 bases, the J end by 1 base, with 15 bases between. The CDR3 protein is CASSHPRGRKNTGELFF. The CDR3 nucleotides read TGCGCCAGCAGCCACCCCCGGGGGCGGAAGAACACCGGGGAGCTGTTTTTT.

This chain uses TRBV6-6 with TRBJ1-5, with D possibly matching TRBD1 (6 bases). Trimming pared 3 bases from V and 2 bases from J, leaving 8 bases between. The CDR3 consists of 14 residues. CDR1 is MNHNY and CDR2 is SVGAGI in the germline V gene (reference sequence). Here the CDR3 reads CASSYRGGNQPQHF. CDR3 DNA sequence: TGTGCCAGCAGTTATAGGGGGGGCAATCAGCCCCAGCATTTT.

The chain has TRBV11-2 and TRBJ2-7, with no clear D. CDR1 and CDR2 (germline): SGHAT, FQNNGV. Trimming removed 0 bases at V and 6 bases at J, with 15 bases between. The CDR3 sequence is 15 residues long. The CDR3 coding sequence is TGTGCCAGCAGCTTAGATTTGGACCCCATCGCCGAGCAGTACTTC. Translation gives CASSLDLDPIAEQYF.

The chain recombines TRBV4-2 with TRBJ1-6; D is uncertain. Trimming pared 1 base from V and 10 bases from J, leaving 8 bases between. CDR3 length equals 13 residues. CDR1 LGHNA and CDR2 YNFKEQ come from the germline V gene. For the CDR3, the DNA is TGTGCCAGCAGCCAAGGCGGGGAGTCACCCCTCCACTTT. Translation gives CASSQGGESPLHF.

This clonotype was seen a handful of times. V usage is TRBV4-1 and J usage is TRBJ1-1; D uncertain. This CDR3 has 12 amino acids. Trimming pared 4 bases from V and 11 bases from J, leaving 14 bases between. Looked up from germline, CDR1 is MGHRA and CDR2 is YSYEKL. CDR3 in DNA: TGCGCCAGCAGCCCGAACGGAGGGCGGGCTTTCTTT. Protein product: CASSPNGGRAFF.

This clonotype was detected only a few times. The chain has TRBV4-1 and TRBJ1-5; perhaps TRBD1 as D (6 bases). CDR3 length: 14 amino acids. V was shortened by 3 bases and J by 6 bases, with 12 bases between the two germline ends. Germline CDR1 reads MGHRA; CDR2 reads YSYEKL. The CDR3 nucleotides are TGCGCCAGCAGCCAGGTACGGACAGTTCAGCCCCAGCATTTT. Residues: CASSQVRTVQPQHF.